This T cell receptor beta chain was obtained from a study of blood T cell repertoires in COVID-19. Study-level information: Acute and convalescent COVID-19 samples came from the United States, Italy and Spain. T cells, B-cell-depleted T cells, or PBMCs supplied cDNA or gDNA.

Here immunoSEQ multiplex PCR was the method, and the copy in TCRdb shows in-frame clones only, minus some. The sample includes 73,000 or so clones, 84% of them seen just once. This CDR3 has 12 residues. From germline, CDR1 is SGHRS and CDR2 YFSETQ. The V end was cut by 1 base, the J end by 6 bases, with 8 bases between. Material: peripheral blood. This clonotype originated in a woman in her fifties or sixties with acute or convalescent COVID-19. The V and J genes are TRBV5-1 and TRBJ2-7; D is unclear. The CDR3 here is CASSLMAGEQYF. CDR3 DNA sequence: TGCGCCAGCAGCTTGATGGCAGGCGAGCAGTACTTC.